These 6 T cell receptor beta chains were all obtained from the same sample, sequenced in a study of cytomegalovirus exposure and HLA in healthy donors. 13 Jbeta primers and 60 Vbeta primers were used for the PCR. Profiling relied on immunoSEQ multiplex PCR, and the TCRdb table lists in-frame clones only, not all of them. The sample shows more than 85,000 clones, around three quarters of them seen only once. Sequences were obtained from PBMCs. These receptors originate from a woman in her 30s in good health and CMV-seronegative.

This sequence joins TRBV6-6 and TRBJ1-2; a weak D match, TRBD1 (6 bases). V lost 2 bases, J lost 2 bases, and 12 bases lay in between. The CDR3 sequence is 15 residues long. CDR1 MNHNY and CDR2 SVGAGI come from the germline V gene (reference sequence). CDR3 sequence reads: CASSYPPTGNYGYTF. Here the CDR3 DNA reads TGTGCCAGCAGTTACCCCCCGACAGGAAACTATGGCTACACCTTC.

V is TRBV19 and J is TRBJ1-1; the D gene is possibly TRBD1 (5 bases). CDR3 length: 13 residues. Looked up from germline, CDR1 is LNHDA and CDR2 is SQIVND (reference sequence). V was cut by 7 bases and J by 7 bases, with 16 bases left in between. CDR3 sequence (DNA): TGTGCCAGTATCTCCCCCAGGGCGAATGAAGCTTTCTTT. It yields the protein CASISPRANEAFF.

This clone was seen a few times. The rearrangement uses TRBV29-1 and TRBJ2-1; 11 bases align to TRBD1. V was pared by 3 bases and J by 9 bases, with 16 bases of the junction left unmatched. CDR1 is SQVTM, CDR2 ANQGSEA, per germline. CDR3 length: 17 residues. CDR3 loop: CSVEGVGRDRGYLEQFF. For the CDR3, the DNA is TGCAGCGTTGAGGGAGTCGGGCGGGACAGGGGGTACCTTGAGCAGTTCTTC.

This clone turned up a few times. DNA for the CDR3: TGTGCCAGCAGCCAAAGCGGGGGTACGCAGTATTTT. Translation gives CASSQSGGTQYF. The chain carries TRBV7-3 and TRBJ2-3; 8 nucleotides match TRBD2. CDR1 SGHTA and CDR2 FQGTGA come from the germline V gene. The V gene end was trimmed by 5 bases and the J gene end by 8 bases; junction bases not matched to a gene: 3. CDR3 length equals 12 residues. The full variable domain, in which reference TRBV7-3 and TRBJ2-3 provide the parts outside the CDR3, is GAGVSQTPSNKVTEKGKYVELRCDPISGHTALYWYRQSLGQGPEFLIYFQGTGAADDSGLPNDRFFAVRPEGSVSTLKIQRTERGDSAVYLCASSQSGGTQYFGPGTRLTVL.

V is TRBV7-2 and J is TRBJ2-2; tentatively, D is TRBD2 (7 bases). V dropped 0 bases and J dropped 1 base, with 9 bases sitting between them. In germline, CDR1 is SGHTA, CDR2 FQGNSA. The CDR3 extends over 16 amino acids. The CDR3 protein is CASSLARGLNTGELFF. The DNA of the CDR3 is TGTGCCAGCAGCTTAGCGCGGGGGCTGAACACCGGGGAGCTGTTTTTT.

V and J are TRBV28 and TRBJ2-3, with D maybe TRBD2 (6 bases). This CDR3 region has 17 residues. Germline V gene sequence: CDR1 MDHEN, CDR2 SYDVKM. V was clipped by 1 base and J by 4 bases, with 18 bases between them. The DNA for the CDR3 is TGTGCCAGCAGTTTATCCAAAGGAGTGGCGGGGCCAGATACGCAGTATTTT. Its protein is CASSLSKGVAGPDTQYF.